Included here is one TCR beta chain sequence, with context. These data are taken from a study of blood T cell repertoires in COVID-19. About the study: The United States, Italy and Spain supplied acute and convalescent COVID-19 samples. Nucleic acid was either cDNA or gDNA, and it came from T cells, B-cell-depleted T cells, or PBMCs.

The trim removed 5 bases at V and 10 bases at J, leaving 12 bases unmatched. The CDR3 extends over 15 amino acids. CDR1 is SGHAT and CDR2 is FQNNGV in the germline V gene. Authors' methods: Amplified reference gene primers provided the basis for estimating nucleated cell counts. TCRdb's table, derived via immunoSEQ multiplex PCR, lists solely in-frame clones and lacks some. D and trimming were read from the DNA, whereas the V and J calls and clone size are those reported in that table. The sample has around 70,000 clones; 80% to 90% are singletons. The source is a woman of 80 years or more with active or convalescent COVID-19. Source material: peripheral blood. V is TRBV11-2 and J is TRBJ2-1; TRBD2 matches 9 bases. In nucleotides, the CDR3 is TGTGCCAGCAGCCCCGGGGGAGCGGGGGGCTTAGAGCAGTTCTTC. It yields the protein CASSPGGAGGLEQFF.